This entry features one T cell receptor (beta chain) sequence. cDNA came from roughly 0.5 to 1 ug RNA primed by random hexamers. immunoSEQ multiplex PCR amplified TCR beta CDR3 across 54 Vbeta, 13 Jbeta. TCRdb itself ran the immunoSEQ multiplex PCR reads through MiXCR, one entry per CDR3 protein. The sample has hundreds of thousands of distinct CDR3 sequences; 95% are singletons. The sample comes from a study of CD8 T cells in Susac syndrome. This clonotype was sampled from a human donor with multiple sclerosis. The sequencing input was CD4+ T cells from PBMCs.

The CDR3 loop reads CASSGATTDTQYF. The DNA for the CDR3 is TGTGCCAGTAGCGGGGCAACCACAGATACGCAGTATTTT. The chain is built from TRBV6-6 and TRBJ2-3; 8 positions agree with TRBD2. The J segment lost 2 bases and the V segment lost 9 bases, leaving 4 bases of the junction unmatched. The CDR3 contains 13 residues. CDR1 is MNHNY and CDR2 is SVGAGI in the germline V gene (reference sequence).